Below, 21 T cell receptor beta chains from the same sample are listed, as sequenced in a study of blood T cell repertoires in COVID-19. TCRdb's copy holds only in-frame clones and misses some; the assay was immunoSEQ multiplex PCR. The profile shows 70,000 or so clones, 90% of them singletons. The sequencing sample was made of peripheral blood. The receptors here all came from a woman aged 18-29 years with acute or convalescent COVID-19.

This sequence joins TRBV11-3 and TRBJ2-1; tentatively, D is TRBD1 (6 bases). The CDR3 consists of 15 residues. Trimming cost V 5 bases and J 8 bases, with 19 bases left between them. Germline values: CDR1 SGHNT, CDR2 YENEEA. CDR3 amino acids: CASSAGVAAAHEQFF. The CDR3 bases are TGTGCCAGCAGCGCAGGGGTGGCGGCAGCTCATGAGCAGTTCTTC.

CDR3 sequence (DNA): TGTGCCAGCAGCGACCAGACAGGAGCCTACTACAATGAGCAGTTCTTC. The encoded protein is CASSDQTGAYYNEQFF. The J gene is TRBJ2-1, the V gene TRBV9; D may be TRBD1 (6 bases). Per the germline V gene, CDR1 is SGDLS and CDR2 is YYNGEE. The CDR3 sequence is 16 residues long. V lost 3 bases and J 3 bases, leaving 16 bases between the germline ends.

The rearrangement links TRBV6-1 to TRBJ2-2, with 10 bases that match TRBD1. Germline V gives CDR1 MNHNS, CDR2 SASEGT. V shed 4 bases, J shed 4 bases, and the junction held 6 bases outside the gene matches. This CDR3 spans 16 amino acids. The CDR3 is CASSVRGTGVTGELFF. The CDR3 nucleotides are TGTGCCAGCAGTGTCCGAGGGACAGGGGTCACCGGGGAGCTGTTTTTT.

This sequence joins TRBV7-2 and TRBJ2-3, with 9 bases that match TRBD2. The germline gives CDR1 SGHTA, CDR2 FQGNSA. The CDR3 extends over 19 amino acids. V trimming: 2 bases; J trimming: 0 bases; junction bases outside the gene matches: 12. The CDR3 bases are TGTGCCAGCAGCTTATCTGGTAGCGGGGGTCTTTCTAGCACAGATACGCAGTATTTT. Translation: CASSLSGSGGLSSTDTQYF.

By frequency in the sample, this clone is medium-sized. The chain employs TRBV28 and TRBJ1-1, with unresolved D. Germline lookup yields CDR1 MDHEN and CDR2 SYDVKM. Trimming left V 6 bases short and J 3 bases short, with 17 bases between. CDR3 size: 15 residues. CDR3 residues: CASSPGPYGDTEAFF. As DNA, the CDR3 is TGTGCCAGCAGCCCCGGGCCCTACGGGGACACTGAAGCTTTCTTT.

The chain has TRBV4-3 and TRBJ2-1; 9 positions agree with TRBD2. The CDR3 has 15 amino acids. Per the germline V gene, CDR1 is LGHNA and CDR2 is YSLEER. Trimming took 1 base from V and 7 from J; bases not matched to a gene: 5. This chain's CDR3 is CASSQVLAGVNEQFF. CDR3 coding DNA: TGCGCCAGCAGCCAAGTTTTAGCGGGAGTGAATGAGCAGTTCTTC.

V and J are TRBV10-3 and TRBJ1-3; possibly TRBD1 for D (5 bases). Germline V gives CDR1 ENHRY, CDR2 SYGVKD. CDR3 length: 16 amino acids. Trimming shortened V by 2 bases and J by 0 bases, and 11 bases separated the two germline ends. The CDR3 DNA follows: TGTGCCATCAGTGAGGCAGGGTCTCACTCTGGAAACACCATATATTTT. Translated: CAISEAGSHSGNTIYF.

V gene TRBV10-2 combines with J gene TRBJ1-1; the match to TRBD1 covers 7 bases. This CDR3 comprises 13 residues. Germline lookup yields CDR1 WSHSY and CDR2 SAAADI. Unmatched junction bases numbered 1, after V lost 2 bases and J lost 4 bases. CDR3 residues: CASSEAGGTEAFF. CDR3 DNA sequence: TGCGCCAGCAGTGAGGCAGGGGGCACTGAAGCTTTCTTT.

This chain uses TRBV2 with TRBJ1-4; 7 bases line up with TRBD1. The CDR3 runs 12 residues. The junction had 1 base not matched to a gene; V was cut back by 7 bases and J by 5 bases. Looked up from germline, CDR1 is SNHLY and CDR2 is FYNNEI. The DNA for the CDR3 is TGTGCCAGCATAGGGGGCAATGAAAAACTGTTTTTT. It codes for CASIGGNEKLFF.

CDR3 loop: CAISESQGTEAFF. The CDR3 coding sequence is TGTGCCATCAGTGAGTCGCAGGGGACTGAAGCTTTCTTT. The chain employs TRBV10-3 and TRBJ1-1, with a weak D call TRBD1 (6 bases). CDR1 is ENHRY, CDR2 SYGVKD, per germline. Trimming took off 0 bases at V and 5 bases at J, with 7 bases between the two ends. The CDR3 loop spans 13 amino acids.

The rearrangement joins TRBV27 to TRBJ1-6, with 7 bases identical to TRBD1. Germline CDR1 and CDR2: MNHEY and SMNVEV (reference sequence). The CDR3 is 20 residues long. The V segment lost 5 bases and the J segment 0 bases; nucleotides outside the gene matches: 16. The CDR3 DNA follows: TGTGCCAGCAGTCTTAAATCCCCGACAGGGCCGAGCTCCTATAATTCACCCCTCCACTTT. It encodes CASSLKSPTGPSSYNSPLHF.

The V and J genes are TRBV6-5 and TRBJ1-1; 7 bases agree with TRBD1. V lost 6 bases, J lost 4 bases, and 8 bases stayed unmatched. Germline-derived CDR1 and CDR2 are MNHEY and SVGAGI. The CDR3 consists of 14 residues. In DNA form, the CDR3 reads TGTGCCAGCAGCAGATCCGGGACAGTCACTGAAGCTTTCTTT. Translation: CASSRSGTVTEAFF.

This clone was seen just once. The chain employs TRBV24-1 and TRBJ2-7, with TRBD1 identical over 7 bases. V lost 3 bases and J lost 9; bases outside the gene matches: 7. The CDR3 has 13 residues. CDR1 is KGHDR, CDR2 SFDVKD, per germline. The CDR3 region has the DNA TGTGCCACCAGTGATCCGGACAGGATCGGGCAGTACTTC. Protein sequence: CATSDPDRIGQYF.

V and J are TRBV6-2 or TRBV6-3 and TRBJ2-3; the D gene is possibly TRBD2 (5 bases). Trimming left V 5 bases short and J 0 bases short, with 15 bases between. This CDR3 contains 16 residues. CDR1 is MNHEY, CDR2 SVGEGT, per germline. The CDR3 is CASSPLDWISTDTQYF. The CDR3 nucleotides read TGTGCCAGCAGTCCACTGGACTGGATAAGCACAGATACGCAGTATTTT.

V gene TRBV30 combines with J gene TRBJ2-5; the match to TRBD2 covers 10 bases. Germline V gene data show CDR1 as GTSNPN and CDR2 as SVGIG (reference sequence). CDR3 length: 17 amino acids. The V segment lost 3 bases and the J segment 0 bases; nucleotides outside the gene matches: 10. The DNA for the CDR3 is TGTGCCTGGAGCCCCTGGCTAGCGGGAGCTTACCAAGAGACCCAGTACTTC. Amino acids: CAWSPWLAGAYQETQYF.

This chain connects TRBV27 to TRBJ1-1; D possibly corresponds to TRBD1 (6 bases). The CDR3 has 14 residues. Germline CDR1 MNHEY, CDR2 SMNVEV (reference sequence). The ends were cut back, 5 bases at V and 4 bases at J, with 14 bases in the middle. The CDR3 DNA sequence: TGTGCCAGCAGTCCCTGGGGAGGGGGCACTGAAGCTTTCTTT. This sequence encodes CASSPWGGGTEAFF.

Details on this clone: At one of its ends the junction is not consistent with the germline gene, which may arise from a read error. The gene calls are TRBV2 and TRBJ1-4, with D maybe TRBD1 (5 bases). The germline V gene has CDR1 SNHLY and CDR2 FYNNEI. This CDR3 has 14 amino acids. The CDR3 DNA reads TGTGCCAGCAGAGAAGACAGAAGGTACGAAAAACTGTTTTTT. Translated, it gives CASREDRRYEKLFF.

V gene TRBV12-3 or TRBV12-4 combines with J gene TRBJ2-1; D is undetermined. Trimming left V 1 base short and J 7 bases short, with 8 bases between. CDR3 size: 13 residues. For the CDR3, the DNA is TGTGCCAGCAGTTTAGTCGGTCGAAATGAGCAGTTCTTC. It specifies CASSLVGRNEQFF.

This chain's CDR3 is CASSSQGQSNYGYTF. The CDR3 DNA sequence: TGTGCCAGCAGCTCGCAGGGGCAGAGCAACTATGGCTACACCTTC. The chain uses TRBV7-9 and TRBJ1-2, with a weak D call TRBD1 (6 bases). CDR1 is SEHNR, CDR2 FQNEAQ, per germline (reference sequence). This CDR3 comprises 15 residues. V lost 4 bases and J 2 bases, leaving 14 bases between the germline ends.

This chain links TRBV5-8 with TRBJ1-2; TRBD1 matches at 8 bases. CDR3 length equals 14 residues. V lost 1 base to trimming and J lost 3 bases; unmatched junction nucleotides: 2. The germline gives CDR1 SGHTS, CDR2 YDEGEE. In DNA, the CDR3 is TGTGCCAGCAGCTTGCAGGGGGCTGACTATGGCTACACCTTC. Its translation is CASSLQGADYGYTF.

V usage is TRBV19 and J usage is TRBJ1-3; D gene uncertain. The germline V gene encodes CDR1 LNHDA and CDR2 SQIVND (reference sequence). This CDR3 has 17 amino acids. V was shortened by 3 bases and J by 0 bases, with 15 bases between the two germline ends. CDR3 nucleotide sequence: TGTGCCAGTAGTATCTCCGGAGGCAGGCCCTCTGGAAACACCATATATTTT. Translating it yields CASSISGGRPSGNTIYF.